This T cell receptor (beta chain) came from a study of blood T cell repertoires in COVID-19 (dated by TCRdb to the early 2020s). As for the study more broadly: Samples from collaborators originated in the United States, Italy and Spain and spanned both the acute and convalescent phases of COVID-19. The prospective study material was composed of cDNA or gDNA derived from T cells, B-cell-depleted T cells, or PBMCs. Deeply sampled blood TCRbeta repertoires from subjects exposed to, actively infected with, or recovered from COVID-19 were included in the dataset. HLA class I and class II types, where available, came from metadata supplied by the sample provider rather than from assay-based typing. A freely available public database, intended as a resource for researchers studying the immune response to SARS-CoV-2, is where the repertoires were released. The samples were drawn from two sources: the first 160 participants of the ongoing ImmuneRACE study, and 1,254 subjects contributed by 6 global collaborators. A de-identified subject ID, COVID-19 status, age in years and sex were almost always included in the sample metadata. The investigation overall reported the following: The quantity of clinical and demographic metadata differed by source and by participant and was supplied without curation.

In the prospective study, participants were about 18 to 100 years old, resided in about two dozen geographic areas of the United States, and were enrolled through a virtual design. Cohort assignment in the prospective study relied on participant-reported clinical history from a screening survey and a study questionnaire. ImmuneRACE Cohort 3 recovered participants were defined by two consecutive negative NP/OP PCR tests, healthcare professional clearance, or symptom resolution. In the prospective study, mobile phlebotomists collected whole blood, serum and a nasopharyngeal or oropharyngeal swab from each participant. Prospective study participants could optionally give additional blood draws and questionnaires over an approximately two-month period. Before DNA extraction, prospective study blood samples were shipped either frozen or at room temperature. The immunoSEQ Assay, a bias-controlled multiplex PCR, was used to amplify TCRbeta CDR3 regions from genomic DNA. Concerning the study's data processing: Within the assay, amplification of reference gene primers was used to estimate how many nucleated cells each sample contained. To quantify the absolute abundance of each unique TCRbeta CDR3 rearrangement, sequence reads were collapsed and filtered. Productive Simpson clonality was computed per sample as the square root of Simpson's diversity index over productive rearrangements. TCRdb carries this immuneACCESS record with in-frame sequences only. Its versions omit some clonotypes, under half of them owing to an unresolved V gene in the studies checked, with the rest unexplained. That table furnishes V, J and clone size, whereas the DNA furnished D and trimming. The sample table contains about 280,000 clones; only one count was recorded for approximately 85% of them. Clones ranked in the top ten supply around 1% of the sample.

Notes on this clone: Its antigen is still unknown. No much larger clone exists at a distance of one base, and base qualities are not known.

The germline V gene specifies LGHNA as CDR1 and YSLEER as CDR2. The CDR3 contains 13 residues, cysteine and phenylalanine counted. The sequence is cut down to CDR3 DNA, 39 bases in frame from base 1. The junction carries 8 bases between V and J, which are trimmed by 1 base and 8 bases respectively. This sequence was found in a woman younger than 45 who had recovered from COVID-19. The material sequenced was PBMCs or T cells enriched from blood (not recorded which). The sequence joins TRBV4-3 to TRBJ2-2; the D gene assignment is ambiguous. The CDR3 sequence is CASSQVSVGELFF. The nucleotide sequence reads as follows: TGCGCCAGCAGCCAAGTCAGCGTTGGGGAGCTGTTTTTT.